Sequencing of this T cell receptor (beta chain) was carried out in a study of T cells after yellow fever vaccination. The wider study: The fractions with low cell numbers were processed using SMART-Seq v4 Ultra Low Input.

The V gene lost 4 bases and the J gene lost 4 bases, with 10 bases spanning the gap. CDR3 length: 13 amino acids. Germline CDR1 SGHAT, CDR2 FQNNGV. Comments on this clonotype: Its antigen is not identified.

Generation of TCR cDNA used 5'RACE template switching (which added a universal primer site and UMIs). TCRdb recomputed calls from the 5' RACE reads with MiXCR, one row per CDR3 protein. The sample has 620,000 or so distinct CDR3 sequences, roughly a sixth seen once. Findings of the study overall: Post-booster reappearance was seen for most primary-vaccination clones (just over 95% CD4, around 90% CD8). On re-exposure, the response was weaker but peaked faster, at day 5 versus 15.

This TCR was recovered from a man aged 18 to 29 who received the YFV17D yellow fever vaccine. The V gene is TRBV11-2, the J gene TRBJ1-2, with no clear D. The sequencing here drew on PBMCs, taken around 5 days after the first yellow fever vaccination. CDR3 amino acids: CASSSSVPYGYTF. The CDR3 region has the DNA TGTGCCAGCAGCTCGAGCGTCCCCTATGGCTACACCTTC.